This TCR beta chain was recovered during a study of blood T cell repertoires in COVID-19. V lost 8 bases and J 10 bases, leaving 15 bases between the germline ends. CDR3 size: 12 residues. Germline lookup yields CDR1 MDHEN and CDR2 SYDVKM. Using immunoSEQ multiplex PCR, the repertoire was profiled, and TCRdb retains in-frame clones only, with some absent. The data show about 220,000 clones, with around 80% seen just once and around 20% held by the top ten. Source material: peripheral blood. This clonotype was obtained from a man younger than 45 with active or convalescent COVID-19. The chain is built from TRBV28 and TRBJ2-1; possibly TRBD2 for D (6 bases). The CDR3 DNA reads TGTGCCAGCCGGAGGGGTCTCCGGGAGCAGTTCTTC. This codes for CASRRGLREQFF.